These 12 T cell receptor beta chains were sequenced from one sample in a study of Ad26.COV2.S vaccination and SARS-CoV-2 variants. The treatment here: some 20 received Ad26.COV2.S at low or high dose, single or two shots; a few received placebo; per-sample allocation not given. Specimen acquisition occurred on day 63 following the initial vaccine or placebo injection. The table came from immunoSEQ multiplex PCR; TCRdb's copy has only in-frame clones and leaves some out. The sample yields roughly 350,000 clones, around 87% seen once. The specimen was peripheral blood, collected in a trial of Ad26.COV2.S vaccine versus placebo. Receptors originate from a person aged 18 to 59 who received the Ad26.COV2.S COVID-19 vaccine or a placebo.

The V and J genes are TRBV5-1 and TRBJ2-2; 7 nucleotides agree with TRBD2. Looked up from germline, CDR1 is SGHRS and CDR2 is YFSETQ. The CDR3 spans 15 residues. After removal of 3 bases from V and 1 base from J, the junction contained 3 bases not matched to a gene. CDR3 sequence reads: CASSSPGGNTGELFF. As DNA, the CDR3 is TGCGCCAGCAGCTCACCGGGGGGGAACACCGGGGAGCTGTTTTTT.

The CDR3 DNA is TGTGCCAGCAGTGAAGACCCCCCAGGGACCAAGGGCTCACCCCTCCACTTT. The encoded protein is CASSEDPPGTKGSPLHF. The chain recombines TRBV6-1 with TRBJ1-6; D may be TRBD1 (5 bases). The V gene lost 1 base and the J gene lost 10 bases, with 20 bases spanning the gap. CDR1 is MNHNS, CDR2 SASEGT, per germline. The CDR3 loop spans 17 amino acids.

V gene TRBV2 combines with J gene TRBJ1-2, with 9 bases that match TRBD1. The germline V gene encodes CDR1 SNHLY and CDR2 FYNNEI. The ends lost 4 bases at V and 8 bases at J; junction bases unmatched: 5. The CDR3 is 13 residues long. Here the CDR3 reads CASSGQGVMGYTF. The CDR3 DNA follows: TGTGCCAGCAGTGGACAGGGGGTTATGGGCTACACCTTC.

This rearrangement joins TRBV19 to TRBJ1-2, with D perhaps TRBD1 (6 bases). The V end lost 8 bases, the J end lost 8 bases, and 21 bases lay between the germline ends. This CDR3 has 14 residues. CDR1 and CDR2 (germline): LNHDA, SQIVND (reference sequence). In DNA, the CDR3 is TGTGCCAGTTCAAACCGACAGGCCCCTGGGGGCTACACCTTC. This sequence encodes CASSNRQAPGGYTF.

The V gene is TRBV7-8, the J gene TRBJ2-7, with a weak D call TRBD1 (6 bases). Germline CDR1 reads SGHVS; CDR2 reads FQNEAQ. This CDR3 comprises 17 residues. Trimming stripped 5 bases from V and 4 bases from J, with 24 bases between. As DNA, the CDR3 is TGTGCCAGCAGCCCTTTTACCGGGACATATTCCTTTTACGAGCAGTACTTC. Translation: CASSPFTGTYSFYEQYF.

The sample holds one count of this clone. This sequence joins TRBV4-1 and TRBJ2-1; D is perhaps TRBD1 (6 bases). This CDR3 contains 16 residues. Trimming cost V 0 bases and J 2 bases, with 11 bases left between them. Germline loops: CDR1 MGHRA, CDR2 YSYEKL. The CDR3 protein is CASSQDLGGAYNEQFF. CDR3 bases: TGCGCCAGCAGCCAAGACCTAGGGGGAGCCTACAATGAGCAGTTCTTC.

CDR3 bases: TGTGCCAGCAGCTCCACAGGGGCCTCCTACGAGCAGTACTTC. This sequence encodes CASSSTGASYEQYF. V gene TRBV9 combines with J gene TRBJ2-7; 7 bases align to TRBD1. The CDR3 covers 14 residues. Germline V gene data show CDR1 as SGDLS and CDR2 as YYNGEE. V trimming: 4 bases; J trimming: 0 bases; junction bases outside the gene matches: 4.

The chain employs TRBV11-2 and TRBJ2-1, with TRBD1 identical over 10 bases. The CDR3 contains 17 residues. CDR1 is SGHAT and CDR2 is FQNNGV in the germline V gene. The ends lost 0 bases at V and 9 bases at J; junction bases unmatched: 11. CDR3 nucleotide sequence: TGTGCCAGCAGCTTAGATTTAGACAGGGGGCTTCAAGGTGAGCAGTTCTTC. Encoded protein: CASSLDLDRGLQGEQFF.

The chain combines TRBV4-3 with TRBJ1-4, with D maybe TRBD1 (5 bases). The CDR3 runs to 16 residues. The V and J ends lost 0 bases and 7 bases respectively, with 15 bases between them. Germline lookup yields CDR1 LGHNA and CDR2 YSLEER. The CDR3 DNA reads as TGCGCCAGCAGCCAAGAACTCGGCAGGGCTTTTGAAAAACTGTTTTTT. Its protein is CASSQELGRAFEKLFF.

This sequence joins TRBV19 and TRBJ2-2; TRBD1 or TRBD2 may be the D gene (6 bases each). Trimming removed 7 bases from V and 5 bases from J, with 14 bases in between. The germline V gene encodes CDR1 LNHDA and CDR2 SQIVND (reference sequence). This CDR3 region has 14 residues. Written as DNA, the CDR3 is TGTGCCAGTACTCACAGAGGGGGGACCGGGGAGCTGTTTTTT. Translated, it gives CASTHRGGTGELFF.

This chain uses TRBV5-1 with TRBJ1-6; 8 bases map to TRBD1. Germline V gene lookup returns CDR1 SGHRS and CDR2 YFSETQ. Germline trimming cut 3 bases from V and 7 bases from J; bases unmatched to any gene: 9. The CDR3 extends over 16 amino acids. The CDR3 nucleotides read TGCGCCAGCAGCTCGGTACCGGGACAGGTAAATTCACCCCTCCACTTT. This sequence encodes CASSSVPGQVNSPLHF.

The chain combines TRBV6-5 with TRBJ2-1; D gene unclear. CDR1 is MNHEY and CDR2 is SVGAGI in the germline V gene. The CDR3 runs 13 residues. Trimming cost V 7 bases and J 9 bases, with 16 bases left between them. This CDR3 is CASTVGPALEQFF. CDR3 sequence (DNA): TGTGCCAGCACAGTTGGGCCCGCCCTTGAGCAGTTCTTC.